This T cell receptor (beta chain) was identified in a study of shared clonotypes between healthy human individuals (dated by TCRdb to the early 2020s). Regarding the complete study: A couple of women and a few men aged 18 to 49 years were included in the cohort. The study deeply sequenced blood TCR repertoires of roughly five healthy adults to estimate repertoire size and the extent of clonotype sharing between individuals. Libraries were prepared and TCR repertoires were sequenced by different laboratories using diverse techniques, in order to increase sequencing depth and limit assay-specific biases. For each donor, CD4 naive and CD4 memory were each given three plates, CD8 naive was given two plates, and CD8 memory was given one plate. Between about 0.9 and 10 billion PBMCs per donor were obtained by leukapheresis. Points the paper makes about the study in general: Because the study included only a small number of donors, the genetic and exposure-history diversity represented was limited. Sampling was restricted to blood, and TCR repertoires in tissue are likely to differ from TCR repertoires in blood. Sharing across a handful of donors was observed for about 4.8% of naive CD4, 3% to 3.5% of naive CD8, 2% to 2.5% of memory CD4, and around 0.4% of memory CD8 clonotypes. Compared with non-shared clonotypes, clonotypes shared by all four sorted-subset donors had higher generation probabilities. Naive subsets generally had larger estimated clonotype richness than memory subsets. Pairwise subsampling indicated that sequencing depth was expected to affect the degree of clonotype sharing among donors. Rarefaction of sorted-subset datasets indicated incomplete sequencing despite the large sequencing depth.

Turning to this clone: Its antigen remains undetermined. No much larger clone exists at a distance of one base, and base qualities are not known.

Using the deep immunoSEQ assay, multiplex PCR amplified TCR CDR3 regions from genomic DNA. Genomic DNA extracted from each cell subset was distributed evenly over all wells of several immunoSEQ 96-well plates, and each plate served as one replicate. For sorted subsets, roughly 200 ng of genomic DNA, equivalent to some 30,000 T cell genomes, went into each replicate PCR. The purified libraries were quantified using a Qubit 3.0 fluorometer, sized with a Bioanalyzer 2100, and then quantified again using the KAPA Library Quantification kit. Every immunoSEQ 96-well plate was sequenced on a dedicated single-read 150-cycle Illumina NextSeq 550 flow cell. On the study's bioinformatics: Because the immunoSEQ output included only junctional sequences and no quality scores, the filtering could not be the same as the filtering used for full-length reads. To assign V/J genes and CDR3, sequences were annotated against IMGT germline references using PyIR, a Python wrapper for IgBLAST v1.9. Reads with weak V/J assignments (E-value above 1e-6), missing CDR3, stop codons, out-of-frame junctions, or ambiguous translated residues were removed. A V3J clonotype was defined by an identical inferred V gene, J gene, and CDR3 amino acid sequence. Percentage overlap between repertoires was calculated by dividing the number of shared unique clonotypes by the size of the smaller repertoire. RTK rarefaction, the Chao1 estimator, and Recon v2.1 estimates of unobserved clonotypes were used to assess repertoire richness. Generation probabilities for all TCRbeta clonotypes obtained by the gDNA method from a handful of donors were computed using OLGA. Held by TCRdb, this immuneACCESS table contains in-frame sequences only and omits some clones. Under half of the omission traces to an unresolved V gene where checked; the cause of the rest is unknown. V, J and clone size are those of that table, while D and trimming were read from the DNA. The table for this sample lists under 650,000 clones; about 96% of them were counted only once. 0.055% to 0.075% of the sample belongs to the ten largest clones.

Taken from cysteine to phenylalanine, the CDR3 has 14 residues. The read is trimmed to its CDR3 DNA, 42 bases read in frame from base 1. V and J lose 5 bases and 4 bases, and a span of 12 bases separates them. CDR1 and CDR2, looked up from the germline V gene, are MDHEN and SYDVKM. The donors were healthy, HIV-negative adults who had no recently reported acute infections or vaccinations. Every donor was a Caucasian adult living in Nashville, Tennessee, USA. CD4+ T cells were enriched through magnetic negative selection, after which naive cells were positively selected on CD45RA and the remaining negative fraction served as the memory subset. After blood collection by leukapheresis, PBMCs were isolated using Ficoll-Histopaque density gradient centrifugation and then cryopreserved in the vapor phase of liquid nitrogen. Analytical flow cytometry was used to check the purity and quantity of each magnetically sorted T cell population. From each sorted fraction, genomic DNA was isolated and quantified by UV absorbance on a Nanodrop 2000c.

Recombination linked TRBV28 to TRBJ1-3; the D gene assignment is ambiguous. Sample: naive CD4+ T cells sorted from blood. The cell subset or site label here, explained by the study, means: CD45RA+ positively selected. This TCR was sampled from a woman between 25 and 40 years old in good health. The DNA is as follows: TGTGCCAGCAGTCTACTGGGCAGAGGAAACACCATATATTTT. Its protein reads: CASSLLGRGNTIYF.